Listed here are 20 T cell receptor beta chains from one sample, sequenced in a study of monozygotic twins with inflammatory bowel disease. TCRdb reprocessed the 5' RACE reads; each CDR3 protein has one entry and no DNA is given. The sample holds roughly 150,000 distinct CDR3 sequences. Sequencing was done on a sample of blood. Source of these receptors: a human donor with ulcerative colitis or Crohn's disease, or a healthy co-twin of an affected twin (not recorded which).

V is TRBV24-1 and J is TRBJ2-5; TCRdb designates TRBD1, a call that cannot be tested without DNA. The CDR3 is 16 residues long. Per germline, CDR1 KGHDR and CDR2 SFDVKD. The CDR3: CATSDTSTAFQETQYF.

J is TRBJ1-5 and V is TRBV11-1. The CDR3 is 13 residues long. Germline CDR1 is SGHAT and CDR2 is FQDESV (reference sequence). CDR3 sequence reads: CASSFGVLQPQHF.

The genes are TRBV6-1 and TRBJ1-1; TCRdb's assignment of TRBD1 cannot be checked, as there is no DNA. This CDR3 comprises 14 residues. Germline V lookup: CDR1 MNHNS, CDR2 SASEGT. CDR3 protein: CASTTNFGGTEAFF.

J is TRBJ2-3 and V is TRBV14; checking the TCRdb D call of TRBD2 is not possible without DNA. CDR1 and CDR2 (germline): SGHDN, FVKESK. The CDR3 runs 15 residues. CDR3 amino acids: CASSQVAGAMNTQYF.

The rearrangement links TRBV6-5 to TRBJ1-1; TCRdb's assignment of TRBD1 cannot be checked, as there is no DNA. The germline CDR1 and CDR2 sequences are MNHEY and SVGAGI. This CDR3 contains 15 residues. The CDR3: CASSSYYRGGTEAFF.

This sequence joins TRBV5-4 and TRBJ1-2; lacking DNA, the TRBD1 call made by TCRdb goes unchecked. Germline CDR1 and CDR2: SGHNT and YYREEE (reference sequence). This CDR3 is built from 14 residues. CDR3: CASSFDRGGGGYTF.

The chain joins TRBV5-1 to TRBJ2-7; the TCRdb D gene call, TRBD2, has no DNA to confirm it. Looked up from germline, CDR1 is SGHRS and CDR2 is YFSETQ. CDR3 length equals 15 residues. Here the CDR3 reads CASSLRREGSYEQYF.

The chain recombines TRBV20-1 with TRBJ1-1. The length of the CDR3 is 16 residues. Germline values: CDR1 DFQATT, CDR2 SNEGSKA (reference sequence). The CDR3 loop reads CSARVPGRWENTEAFF.

The chain couples TRBV29-1 to TRBJ2-2; the D gene TCRdb calls, TRBD2, cannot be checked with no DNA. Looked up from germline, CDR1 is SQVTM and CDR2 is ANQGSEA. CDR3 size: 13 residues. CDR3 residues: CSVDGGGTGELFF.

The chain employs TRBV29-1 and TRBJ1-4; TCRdb designates TRBD1, a call that cannot be tested without DNA. Per the germline V gene, CDR1 is SQVTM and CDR2 is ANQGSEA. This CDR3 is built from 13 residues. The CDR3 protein is CSVGTTGNSKLFF.

V gene TRBV7-3 combines with J gene TRBJ2-1; the TCRdb D gene call, TRBD2, has no DNA to confirm it. The CDR3 has 13 residues. CDR1 is SGHTA and CDR2 is FQGTGA in the germline V gene. This CDR3 reads CASSPAGGFEQFF.

This sequence joins TRBV5-5 and TRBJ2-2; as DNA is missing, the TRBD2 call by TCRdb cannot be tested. The CDR3 extends over 16 amino acids. The germline CDR1 and CDR2 sequences are SGHKS and YYEKEE (reference sequence). CDR3 protein: CASSLYEGVAAGELFF.

V is TRBV20-1 and J is TRBJ2-1; the TRBD1 assignment by TCRdb is unverifiable without DNA. CDR1 is DFQATT, CDR2 SNEGSKA, per germline (reference sequence). The CDR3 contains 13 residues. The CDR3 loop is CSAHRGGVNEQFF.

The chain links TRBV10-3 to TRBJ1-5. The CDR3 sequence is 13 residues long. The germline CDR1 and CDR2 sequences are ENHRY and SYGVKD. The CDR3 loop is CAISEAGNQPQHF.

CDR3 amino acids: CASSVGTGIPYEQYF. The V and J genes are TRBV27 and TRBJ2-7; checking the TCRdb D call of TRBD1 is not possible without DNA. Germline CDR1 and CDR2: MNHEY and SMNVEV (reference sequence). This CDR3 region has 15 residues.

This chain connects TRBV5-1 to TRBJ2-2; with no DNA, the TCRdb D assignment of TRBD1 cannot be verified. This CDR3 is 17 amino acids long. Germline-derived CDR1 and CDR2 are SGHRS and YFSETQ. The CDR3 loop reads CASSPSGTGGNTGELFF.

The chain joins TRBV12-3 or TRBV12-4 to TRBJ1-2; TCRdb outputs TRBD1, but without DNA this stays unchecked. The CDR3 extends over 14 amino acids. CDR3 sequence: CASRSRGPIYGYTF.

J is TRBJ1-2 and V is TRBV10-3. Looked up from germline, CDR1 is ENHRY and CDR2 is SYGVKD. The length of the CDR3 is 14 residues. CDR3 in amino acids: CAISAAGANYGYTF.

CDR3: CASKPGENPYEQYF. The chain couples TRBV6-1 to TRBJ2-7. The CDR3 extends over 14 amino acids. Germline CDR1 reads MNHNS; CDR2 reads SASEGT.

CDR3 region: CASSPGTGGSGANVLTF. This chain joins TRBV6-4 and TRBJ2-6; TCRdb calls TRBD1, which cannot be checked without DNA. The CDR3 runs to 17 residues. CDR1 and CDR2 from the germline V gene are MRHNA and SNTAGT.